Reported below is one T cell receptor beta chain. These data come from a study of blood T cell repertoires in COVID-19. Study-wide context: From the United States, Italy and Spain came samples of acute and convalescent COVID-19. T cells, B-cell-depleted T cells, or PBMCs supplied cDNA or gDNA.

Authors' processing steps: Amplification of reference gene primers was used by the study to estimate nucleated cell counts. This table comes from immunoSEQ multiplex PCR, and its TCRdb copy is limited to in-frame clones, with some not included. That table gives V, J and clone size, and the DNA gave D and trimming. Here the sample spans some 100,000 clones, around 85% being singletons. This CDR3 region has 14 residues. With V trimmed by 0 bases and J by 2 bases, 3 bases remained unmatched. Looked up from germline, CDR1 is GTSNPN and CDR2 is SVGIG (reference sequence). The sequence derives from a man in his 60s with acute or convalescent COVID-19. V and J are TRBV30 and TRBJ1-2, with 7 bases fitting TRBD1. The sequenced sample consisted of peripheral blood. CDR3 nucleotide sequence: TGTGCCTGGAGTGTACAGGGGTGGAACTATGGCTACACCTTC. It yields the protein CAWSVQGWNYGYTF.